One and the same sample provided the 24 T cell receptor beta chains below, sequenced in a study of T cell repertoires in cytomegalovirus infection. TCRdb re-analysed the reads in MiXCR, keeping a single row per CDR3 protein. The sample includes around 550,000 distinct CDR3 sequences, about 30% seen only once; the top ten take 13%. Sequencing was done on a sample of PBMCs. The source is a human donor in good health (CMV status not recorded). Some clones in this sample may be carry-over from other donors' samples.

V is TRBV6-8 and J is TRBJ2-7; D may correspond to TRBD1 or TRBD2 (6 bases each). This CDR3 spans 15 amino acids. Germline values: CDR1 MNHGY, CDR2 SAAAGT. Trimming removed 5 bases from V and 5 bases from J, with 19 bases in between. The CDR3 region is CASSRQDRGGNEQYF. The CDR3 nucleotides read TGTGCCAGCAGTAGACAGGACCGGGGAGGCAACGAGCAGTACTTC.

This chain uses TRBV20-1 with TRBJ1-1; D gene unclear. The V and J ends lost 2 bases and 0 bases respectively, with 7 bases between them. Germline values: CDR1 DFQATT, CDR2 SNEGSKA (reference sequence). The CDR3 runs to 13 residues. CDR3: CSARWQLNTEAFF. Here the CDR3 DNA reads TGCAGTGCTAGATGGCAGTTGAACACTGAAGCTTTCTTT.

The chain is built from TRBV19 and TRBJ1-5; D ambiguous. The CDR3 is made up of 14 amino acids. V lost 3 bases and J lost 11, with 17 bases in between. Germline assignment: CDR1 LNHDA and CDR2 SQIVND (reference sequence). This CDR3 is CASSMAPRVPAQHF. For the CDR3, the DNA is TGTGCCAGTAGTATGGCCCCCCGGGTCCCGGCCCAGCATTTT.

This clonotype was seen many times. J is TRBJ1-5 and V is TRBV6-1, with 8 bases aligning to TRBD1. With 6 bases clipped from V and 1 base from J, the junction kept 8 bases outside the gene matches. This CDR3 is 16 amino acids long. Looked up from germline, CDR1 is MNHNS and CDR2 is SASEGT. The CDR3 DNA reads as TGTGCCAGCAGGAATGACAGGGGTTGGAGCAATCAGCCCCAGCATTTT. Protein product: CASRNDRGWSNQPQHF.

This clonotype has more than one count but fewer than ten. Germline is not matched at one junction end, which may reflect a read error. The CDR3 DNA reads as TGTGCCAGCAGATACTCCCAGGGGGCGCGTGGCAATGAGCAGTTCTTC. As protein: CASRYSQGARGNEQFF. The chain uses TRBV6-2 or TRBV6-3 and TRBJ2-1; TRBD1 agrees at 8 bases. Germline CDR1 MNHEY, CDR2 SVGEGT. CDR3 size: 16 residues.

The gene calls are TRBV4-1 and TRBJ1-1; 8 nucleotides match TRBD1. Germline V gene sequence: CDR1 MGHRA, CDR2 YSYEKL. Unmatched junction bases numbered 15, after V lost 1 base and J lost 5 bases. The CDR3 consists of 18 residues. The CDR3 DNA is TGCGCCAGCAGCCAAGGGGCAGTACGCAGGGGGCGCAGGACTGAAGCTTTCTTT. Protein sequence: CASSQGAVRRGRRTEAFF.

This clonotype came up a few times. The chain recombines TRBV4-1 with TRBJ1-1; TRBD1 might be the D (5 bases). This CDR3 comprises 12 residues. In germline, CDR1 is MGHRA, CDR2 YSYEKL. The germline V and J ends were trimmed by 1 base and 7 bases, with 7 bases remaining between them. The CDR3 sequence: CASSQGTGEAFF. As DNA, the CDR3 is TGCGCCAGCAGCCAAGGCACAGGTGAAGCTTTCTTT.

The rearrangement uses TRBV4-3 and TRBJ1-3; D ambiguous. V lost 3 bases and J 0 bases, leaving 6 bases between the germline ends. The CDR3 length is 14 residues. The germline V gene encodes CDR1 LGHNA and CDR2 YSLEER. The CDR3 DNA is TGCGCCAGCAGCCACGGGAACTCTGGAAACACCATATATTTT. Protein sequence: CASSHGNSGNTIYF.

This clonotype was counted only a few times. The chain combines TRBV6-8 with TRBJ1-5; 7 nucleotides agree with TRBD1. CDR3 length: 13 amino acids. The V and J ends lost 6 bases and 9 bases, in that order; junction bases with no gene match: 8. The germline CDR1 and CDR2 sequences are MNHGY and SAAAGT. The CDR3 protein is CASRVGQMGPQHF. The CDR3 DNA reads TGTGCCAGCAGAGTGGGACAGATGGGGCCCCAGCATTTT.

This clonotype was detected ten times or more. The V call is TRBV7-2, the J call TRBJ2-5, with D perhaps matching TRBD1 (5 bases). The germline gives CDR1 SGHTA, CDR2 FQGNSA. Trimming shortened V by 0 bases and J by 5 bases, and 10 bases separated the two germline ends. The CDR3 contains 14 residues. In nucleotides, the CDR3 is TGTGCCAGCAGCTTAGCTGCAGCAGGGGAGACCCAGTACTTC. It yields the protein CASSLAAAGETQYF. Drawing the rest from reference TRBV7-2 and TRBJ2-5, the complete variable domain is GAGVSQSPSNKVTEKGKDVELRCDPISGHTALYWYRQSLGQGLEFLIYFQGNSAPDKSGLPSDRFSAERTGGSVSTLTIQRTQQEDSAVYLCASSLAAAGETQYFGPGTRLLVL.

This clonotype was detected only a few times. This chain connects TRBV7-2 to TRBJ2-2, with 7 bases aligning to TRBD1. Germline CDR1 reads SGHTA; CDR2 reads FQGNSA. With 5 bases clipped from V and 4 bases from J, the junction kept 7 bases outside the gene matches. CDR3 length: 15 residues. CDR3 sequence (DNA): TGTGCCAGCAGCCCGATGGGACAGAGCACCGGGGAGCTGTTTTTT. Its protein is CASSPMGQSTGELFF.

The table lists this clonotype with a few counts. The rearrangement uses TRBV28 and TRBJ2-5, with D perhaps matching TRBD2 (5 bases). V lost 3 bases to trimming and J lost 5 bases, with 10 bases between them. The CDR3 loop spans 13 amino acids. Germline lookup yields CDR1 MDHEN and CDR2 SYDVKM. The CDR3 coding sequence is TGTGCCAGCAGTTTCGGGGTAGGGGAGACCCAGTACTTC. Protein sequence: CASSFGVGETQYF. Full variable domain (outside the CDR3, taken from reference TRBV28 and TRBJ2-5): DVKVTQSSRYLVKRTGEKVFLECVQDMDHENMFWYRQDPGLGLRLIYFSYDVKMKEKGDIPEGYSVSREKKERFSLILESASTNQTSMYLCASSFGVGETQYFGPGTRLLVL.

This sequence joins TRBV6-5 and TRBJ2-5; the D gene is possibly TRBD2 (6 bases). CDR3 length: 14 residues. Trimming pared 5 bases from V and 5 bases from J, leaving 15 bases between. Germline CDR1 MNHEY, CDR2 SVGAGI. The CDR3 DNA follows: TGTGCCAGCAGTCAACATGGGACTGGGGAGACCCAGTACTTC. It specifies CASSQHGTGETQYF.

V usage is TRBV11-3 and J usage is TRBJ2-2; TRBD2 matches 8 bases. The V gene's germline CDR1 is SGHNT and CDR2 YENEEA. The CDR3 has 21 residues. Germline trimming cut 0 bases from V and 3 bases from J; bases unmatched to any gene: 18. The CDR3 spells CASSLDGPVAGPTIHTGELFF. The CDR3 coding sequence is TGTGCCAGCAGCTTAGACGGCCCGGTAGCGGGACCGACCATTCACACCGGGGAGCTGTTTTTT.

The chain combines TRBV20-1 with TRBJ2-7; TRBD2 is a possible D gene (5 bases). This CDR3 spans 13 amino acids. Germline CDR1 is DFQATT and CDR2 is SNEGSKA (reference sequence). Trimming took 4 bases from V and 0 from J, leaving 10 bases between them. CDR3 amino acids: CSAIDGNSYEQYV. The CDR3, as DNA: TGCAGTGCTATCGACGGGAACTCCTACGAGCAGTACGTC.

This clonotype was found a few times. The rearrangement uses TRBV19 and TRBJ1-5; the D gene is possibly TRBD1 (5 bases). Germline assignment: CDR1 LNHDA and CDR2 SQIVND (reference sequence). The V end was cut by 6 bases, the J end by 0 bases, with 12 bases between. The CDR3 has 15 residues. CDR3: CASRSGIRSNQPQHF. The DNA of the CDR3 is TGTGCCAGTAGATCAGGGATACGTAGCAATCAGCCCCAGCATTTT. Full variable domain (outside the CDR3, taken from reference TRBV19 and TRBJ1-5): DGGITQSPKYLFRKEGQNVTLSCEQNLNHDAMYWYRQDPGQGLRLIYYSQIVNDFQKGDIAEGYSVSREKKESFPLTVTSAQKNPTAFYLCASRSGIRSNQPQHFGDGTRLSIL.

The CDR3 region is CASSYSYSGGNEQFF. Written as DNA, the CDR3 is TGTGCCAGCAGTTACTCGTATAGCGGGGGGAATGAGCAGTTCTTC. The chain recombines TRBV6-2 or TRBV6-3 with TRBJ2-1; 10 bases align to TRBD2. This CDR3 has 15 amino acids. Germline loops: CDR1 MNHEY, CDR2 SVGEGT. J lost 7 bases, V lost 0 bases, and 3 bases had no gene match.

The table lists this clonotype with many counts. V is TRBV7-2 and J is TRBJ2-1, with 11 nucleotides matching TRBD2. This CDR3 comprises 15 residues. Germline lookup yields CDR1 SGHTA and CDR2 FQGNSA. J gave up 9 bases and V 5 bases, and 9 bases lay outside the gene matches. The CDR3 coding sequence is TGTGCCAGCAGCGCAACTAGCGGGAGAGTATCTGAGCAGTTCTTC. Protein product: CASSATSGRVSEQFF.

The genes are TRBV5-1 and TRBJ2-1; 8 nucleotides agree with TRBD1. CDR1 is SGHRS, CDR2 YFSETQ, per germline. CDR3 length: 15 residues. With 7 bases clipped from V and 6 bases from J, the junction kept 12 bases outside the gene matches. CDR3 in amino acids: CASQTPGQALNEQFF. DNA of the CDR3: TGCGCCAGCCAAACTCCGGGACAGGCCCTCAATGAGCAGTTCTTC.

In this sample, this clonotype turned up a few times. The gene calls are TRBV28 and TRBJ1-1; 7 bases are a match to TRBD1. Per the germline V gene, CDR1 is MDHEN and CDR2 is SYDVKM. J was trimmed by 9 bases and V by 6 bases; bases with no gene match: 7. The CDR3 loop spans 12 amino acids. CDR3 DNA: TGTGCCAGCAGCGTGACAGGGAACCAAGCTTTCTTT. This encodes CASSVTGNQAFF.

V and J are TRBV20-1 and TRBJ2-7; 16 bases are a match to TRBD2. Germline V CDR1 and CDR2: DFQATT, SNEGSKA (reference sequence). Trimming removed 4 bases from V and 2 bases from J; junction bases left unmatched: 8. This CDR3 spans 17 amino acids. DNA of the CDR3: TGCAGTGCTAACCCCGGGACTAGCGGGAGGGCCACCTACGAGCAGTACTTC. This translates into CSANPGTSGRATYEQYF.

This clonotype was seen only a few times. V is TRBV20-1 and J is TRBJ2-3; 9 bases match TRBD2. This CDR3 contains 17 residues. CDR1 is DFQATT, CDR2 SNEGSKA, per germline (reference sequence). The ends lost 3 bases at V and 3 bases at J; junction bases unmatched: 13. The DNA for the CDR3 is TGCAGTGCTAGGGTTGAGAAAGCGGGAGGAGGAACAGATACGCAGTATTTT. Its protein product is CSARVEKAGGGTDTQYF.

V and J are TRBV6-2 or TRBV6-3 and TRBJ1-1; 8 bases are shared with TRBD1. The V gene end was trimmed by 6 bases and the J gene end by 0 bases; junction bases not matched to a gene: 9. The CDR3 has 16 residues. Germline V gene sequence: CDR1 MNHEY, CDR2 SVGEGT. This chain's CDR3 is CASRPGQVLLNTEAFF. The CDR3 DNA reads as TGTGCCAGCAGACCGGGACAGGTTCTGCTGAACACTGAAGCTTTCTTT.

The V call is TRBV12-3 or TRBV12-4, the J call TRBJ1-5; the match to TRBD1 covers 8 bases. Trimming at V came to 1 base and at J to 4 bases, leaving 6 bases not matched to a gene. This CDR3 is 16 amino acids long. The DNA for the CDR3 is TGTGCCAGCAGTTTAGGGACACAGGGGGGAAATCAGCCCCAGCATTTT. As protein: CASSLGTQGGNQPQHF.